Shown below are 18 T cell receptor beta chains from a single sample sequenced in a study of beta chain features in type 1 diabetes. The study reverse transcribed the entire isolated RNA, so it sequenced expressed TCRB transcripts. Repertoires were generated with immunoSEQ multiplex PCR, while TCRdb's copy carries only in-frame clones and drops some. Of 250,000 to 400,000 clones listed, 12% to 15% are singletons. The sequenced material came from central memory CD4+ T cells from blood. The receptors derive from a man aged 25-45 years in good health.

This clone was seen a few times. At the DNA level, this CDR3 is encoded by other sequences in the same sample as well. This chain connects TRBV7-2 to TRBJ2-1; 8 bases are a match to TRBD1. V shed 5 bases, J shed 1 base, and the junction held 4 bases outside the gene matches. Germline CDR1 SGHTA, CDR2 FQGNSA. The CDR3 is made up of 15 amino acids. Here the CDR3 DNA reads TGTGCCAGCAGCCCCGGACAGGGTTCCTACAATGAGCAGTTCTTC. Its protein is CASSPGQGSYNEQFF. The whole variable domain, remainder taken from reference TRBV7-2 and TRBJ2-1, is GAGVSQSPSNKVTEKGKDVELRCDPISGHTALYWYRQSLGQGLEFLIYFQGNSAPDKSGLPSDRFSAERTGGSVSTLTIQRTQQEDSAVYLCASSPGQGSYNEQFFGPGTRLTVL.

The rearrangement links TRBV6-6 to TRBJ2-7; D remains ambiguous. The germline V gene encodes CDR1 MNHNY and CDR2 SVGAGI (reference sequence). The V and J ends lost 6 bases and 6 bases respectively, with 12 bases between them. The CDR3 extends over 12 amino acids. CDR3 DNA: TGTGCCAGCAGCCGCGATACCTCCGAGCAGTACGTC. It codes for CASSRDTSEQYV.

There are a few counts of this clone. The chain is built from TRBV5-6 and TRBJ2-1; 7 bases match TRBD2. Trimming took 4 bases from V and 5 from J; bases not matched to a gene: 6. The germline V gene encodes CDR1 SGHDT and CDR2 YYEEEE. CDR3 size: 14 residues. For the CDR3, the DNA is TGTGCCAGCAGCAGGAGGGGAGGGGACAATGAGCAGTTCTTC. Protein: CASSRRGGDNEQFF.

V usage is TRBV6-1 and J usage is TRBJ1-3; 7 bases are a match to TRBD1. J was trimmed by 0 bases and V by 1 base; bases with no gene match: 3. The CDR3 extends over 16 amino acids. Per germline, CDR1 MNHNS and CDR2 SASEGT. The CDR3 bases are TGTGCCAGCAGTGAAGGGACAGGTCCCTCTGGAAACACCATATATTTT. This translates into CASSEGTGPSGNTIYF.

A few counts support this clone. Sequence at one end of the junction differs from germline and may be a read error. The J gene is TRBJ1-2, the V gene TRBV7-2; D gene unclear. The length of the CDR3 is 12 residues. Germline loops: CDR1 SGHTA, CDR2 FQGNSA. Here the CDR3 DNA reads TGTGCCAGCAGCTTATGGGAAAGGGAAAGGTCCTTC. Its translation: CASSLWERERSF.

The CDR3 DNA reads TGCGCCAGCAGCTTGGACGGCAGGGGCACTGAAGCTTTCTTT. This encodes CASSLDGRGTEAFF. The V gene is TRBV5-1, the J gene TRBJ1-1; D perhaps matches TRBD1 (6 bases). The ends were cut back, 0 bases at V and 4 bases at J, with 10 bases in the middle. Germline V gene data show CDR1 as SGHRS and CDR2 as YFSETQ. This CDR3 region has 14 residues. The full variable domain, with the rest looked up from reference TRBV5-1 and TRBJ1-1, is KAGVTQTPRYLIKTRGQQVTLSCSPISGHRSVSWYQQTPGQGLQFLFEYFSETQRNKGNFPGRFSGRQFSNSRSEMNVSTLELGDSALYLCASSLDGRGTEAFFGQGTRLTVV.

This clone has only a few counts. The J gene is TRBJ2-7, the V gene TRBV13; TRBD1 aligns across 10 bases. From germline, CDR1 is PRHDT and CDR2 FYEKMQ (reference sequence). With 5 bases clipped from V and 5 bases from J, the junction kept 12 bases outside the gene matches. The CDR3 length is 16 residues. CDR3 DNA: TGTGCCAGCAGCCTGTGGACAGGGGGGCTCAAAAACGAGCAGTACTTC. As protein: CASSLWTGGLKNEQYF.

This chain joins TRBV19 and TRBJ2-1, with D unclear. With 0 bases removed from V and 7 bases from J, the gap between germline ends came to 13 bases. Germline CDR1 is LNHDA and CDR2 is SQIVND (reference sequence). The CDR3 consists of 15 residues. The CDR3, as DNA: TGTGCCAGTAGTATAGAACCGACTTTGCAGAATGAGCAGTTCTTC. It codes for CASSIEPTLQNEQFF. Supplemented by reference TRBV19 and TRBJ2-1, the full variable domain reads DGGITQSPKYLFRKEGQNVTLSCEQNLNHDAMYWYRQDPGQGLRLIYYSQIVNDFQKGDIAEGYSVSREKKESFPLTVTSAQKNPTAFYLCASSIEPTLQNEQFFGPGTRLTVL.

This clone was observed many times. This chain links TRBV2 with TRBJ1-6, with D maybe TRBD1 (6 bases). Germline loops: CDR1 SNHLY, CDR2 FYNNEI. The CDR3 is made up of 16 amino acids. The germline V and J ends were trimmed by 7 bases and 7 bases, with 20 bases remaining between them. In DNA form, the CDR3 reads TGTGCCAGCAAAAACAGGGTCGGCAGTAGAAATTCACCCCTCCACTTT. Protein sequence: CASKNRVGSRNSPLHF.

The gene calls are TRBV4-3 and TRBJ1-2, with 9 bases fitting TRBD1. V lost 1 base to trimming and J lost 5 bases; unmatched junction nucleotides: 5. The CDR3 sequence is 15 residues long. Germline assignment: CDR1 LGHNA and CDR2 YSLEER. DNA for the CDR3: TGCGCCAGCAGCCAAGCTCCGGGACAGGGTTATGGCTACACCTTC. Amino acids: CASSQAPGQGYGYTF.

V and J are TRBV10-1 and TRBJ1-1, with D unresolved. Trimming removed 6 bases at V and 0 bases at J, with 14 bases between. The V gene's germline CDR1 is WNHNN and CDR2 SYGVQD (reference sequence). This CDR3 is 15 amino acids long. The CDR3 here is CASRERSHLNTEAFF. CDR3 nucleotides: TGCGCCAGCAGGGAGAGGAGCCATCTGAACACTGAAGCTTTCTTT.

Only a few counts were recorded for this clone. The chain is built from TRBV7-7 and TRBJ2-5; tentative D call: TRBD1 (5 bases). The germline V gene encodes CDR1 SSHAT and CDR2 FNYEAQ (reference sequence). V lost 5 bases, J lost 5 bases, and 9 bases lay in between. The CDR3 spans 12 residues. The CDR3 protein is CASSRPGETQYF. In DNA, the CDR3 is TGTGCCAGCAGCCGGCCAGGGGAGACCCAGTACTTC.

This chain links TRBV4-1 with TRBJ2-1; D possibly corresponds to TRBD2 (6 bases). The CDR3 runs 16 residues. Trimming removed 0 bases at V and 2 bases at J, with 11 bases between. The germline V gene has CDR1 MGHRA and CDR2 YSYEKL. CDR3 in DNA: TGCGCCAGCAGCCAAGAGTTGGGGACTGCCTACAATGAGCAGTTCTTC. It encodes CASSQELGTAYNEQFF.

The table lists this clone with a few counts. Here the CDR3 reads CASSTRQPSPLHF. Written as DNA, the CDR3 is TGTGCCAGCAGCACCAGGCAGCCGTCACCCCTCCACTTT. V gene TRBV27 combines with J gene TRBJ1-6, with D unclear. The V and J ends lost 6 bases and 10 bases respectively, with 13 bases between them. Germline CDR1 is MNHEY and CDR2 is SMNVEV (reference sequence). CDR3 size: 13 residues.

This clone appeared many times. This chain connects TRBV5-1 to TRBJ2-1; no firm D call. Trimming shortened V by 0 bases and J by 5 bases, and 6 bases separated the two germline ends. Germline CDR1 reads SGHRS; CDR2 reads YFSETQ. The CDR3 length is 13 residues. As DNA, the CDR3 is TGCGCCAGCAGCTTGGCCGCCAACAATGAGCAGTTCTTC. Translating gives CASSLAANNEQFF.

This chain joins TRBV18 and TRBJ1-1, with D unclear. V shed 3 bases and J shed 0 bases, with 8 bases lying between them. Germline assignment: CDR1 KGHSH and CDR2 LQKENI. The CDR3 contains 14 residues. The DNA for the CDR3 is TGTGCCAGCTCACCCGGCAGTTTGAACACTGAAGCTTTCTTT. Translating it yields CASSPGSLNTEAFF.

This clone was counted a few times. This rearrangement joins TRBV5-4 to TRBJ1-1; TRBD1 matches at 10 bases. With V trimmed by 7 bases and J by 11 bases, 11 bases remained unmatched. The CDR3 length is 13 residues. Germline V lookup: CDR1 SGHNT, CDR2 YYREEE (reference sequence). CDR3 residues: CASQPGTGDRAFF. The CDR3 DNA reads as TGTGCCAGCCAACCCGGGACAGGGGATAGGGCTTTCTTT.

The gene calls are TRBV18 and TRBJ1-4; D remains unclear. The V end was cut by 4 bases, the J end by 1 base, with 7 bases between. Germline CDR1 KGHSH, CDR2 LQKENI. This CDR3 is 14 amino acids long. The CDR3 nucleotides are TGTGCCAGCTCACTAGGCATAACTAATGAAAAACTGTTTTTT. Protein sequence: CASSLGITNEKLFF.